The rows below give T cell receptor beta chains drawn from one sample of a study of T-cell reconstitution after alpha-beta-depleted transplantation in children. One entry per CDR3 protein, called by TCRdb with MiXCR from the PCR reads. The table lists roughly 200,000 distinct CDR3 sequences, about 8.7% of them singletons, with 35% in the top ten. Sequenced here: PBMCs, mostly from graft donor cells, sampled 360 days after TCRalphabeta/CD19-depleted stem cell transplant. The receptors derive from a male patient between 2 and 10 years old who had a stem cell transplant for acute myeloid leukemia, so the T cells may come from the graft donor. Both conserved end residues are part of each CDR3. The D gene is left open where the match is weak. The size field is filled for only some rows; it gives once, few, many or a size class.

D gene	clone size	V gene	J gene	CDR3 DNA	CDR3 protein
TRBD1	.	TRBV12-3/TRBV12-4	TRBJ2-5	TGTGCCAGCAGCGACAGGGGGCGGATGGAGACCCAGTACTTC	CASSDRGRMETQYF
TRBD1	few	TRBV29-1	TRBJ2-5	TGCAGCGTTACCGCTTGGACAGGGGAAGAGACCCAGTACTTC	CSVTAWTGEETQYF
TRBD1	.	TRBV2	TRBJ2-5	TGTGCCAGCAGTGAAGCCGTGACAGGGGCAGAGACCCAGTACTTC	CASSEAVTGAETQYF
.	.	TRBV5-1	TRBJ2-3	TGCGCCAGCAGCTTGGAGCCAGGCACAGATACGCAGTATTTT	CASSLEPGTDTQYF
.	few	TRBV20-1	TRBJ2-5	TGCAGTGCTAGATTCGGACAAGAGACCCAGTACTTC	CSARFGQETQYF
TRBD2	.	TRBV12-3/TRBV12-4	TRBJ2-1	TGTGCCAATGGAGCTAGCGGGAGCAATGAGCAGTTCTTC	CANGASGSNEQFF
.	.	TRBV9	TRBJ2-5	TGTGCCAGCAGCCCCTACGAGAGGGAAGAGACCCAGTACTTC	CASSPYEREETQYF
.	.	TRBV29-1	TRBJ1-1	TGCAGCGTAGCACCCGGGACGCAAGCTTTCTTT	CSVAPGTQAFF
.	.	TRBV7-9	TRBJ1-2	TGTGCCAGCAGCCAGATCGACGGCTATGGCTACACCTTC	CASSQIDGYGYTF
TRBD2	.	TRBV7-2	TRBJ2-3	TGTGCCTCCCGTAGCGGGGGGGCCTCAGATACGCAGTATTTT	CASRSGGASDTQYF
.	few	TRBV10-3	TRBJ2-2	TGTGCCATCAGTGCTACAGGGTCCGGTACCGGGGAGCTGTTTTTT	CAISATGSGTGELFF
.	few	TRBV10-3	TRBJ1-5	TGTGCCATCAGTGACAGGGGAAATCAGCCCCAGCATTTT	CAISDRGNQPQHF
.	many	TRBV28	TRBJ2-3	TGTGCCAGCAGTTTACTTAGTTTAGGGAATCCCGCAGATACGCAGTATTTT	CASSLLSLGNPADTQYF
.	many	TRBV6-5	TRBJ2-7	TGTGCCAGCAGTTACTCATTGACGGGCTACGAGCAGTACTTC	CASSYSLTGYEQYF
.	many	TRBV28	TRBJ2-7	TGTGCCAGCAGGGAGGGCGCGGAGGACGAGCAGTACTTC	CASREGAEDEQYF
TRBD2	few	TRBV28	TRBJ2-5	TGTGCCAGCAGTCCAAACGGGGGGGCCGGTCAAGAGACCCAGTACTTC	CASSPNGGAGQETQYF
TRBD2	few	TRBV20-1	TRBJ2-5	TGCAGTGCTATCCCCTTAGGACTAGCGGGGGGTGGAGCGTTGGAGACCCAGTACTTC	CSAIPLGLAGGGALETQYF
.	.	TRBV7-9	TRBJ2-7	TGTGCCAGCAGCTCCTTTGGCCTACAGGGAACCTCCTACGAGCAGTACTTC	CASSSFGLQGTSYEQYF
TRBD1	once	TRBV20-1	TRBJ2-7	TGCAGTGCTTATAACAGGGGCCGAGCCTACGAGCAGTACTTC	CSAYNRGRAYEQYF
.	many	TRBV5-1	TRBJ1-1	TGCGCCAGCAGCTTGAGTTCAGAGGTCACTGAAGCTTTCTTT	CASSLSSEVTEAFF
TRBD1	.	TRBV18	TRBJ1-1	TGTGCCAGCTCACCAATCCCACAGGGGGTATGGGACACTGAAGCTTTCTTT	CASSPIPQGVWDTEAFF
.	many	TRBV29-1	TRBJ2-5	TGCACCTTTGCCCGGGAGACCCAGTACTTC	CTFARETQYF
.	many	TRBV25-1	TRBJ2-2	TGTGCCAGCAGTGCTGTGAGGGGGGAGCTGTTTTTT	CASSAVRGELFF
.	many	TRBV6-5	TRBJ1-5	TGTGCCAGCAGGGGCCCCAATCAGCCCCAGCATTTT	CASRGPNQPQHF
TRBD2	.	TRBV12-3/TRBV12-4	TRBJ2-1	TGTGCCAGCAGACCCACCGGGGGGGCCCACCACAATGAGCAGTTCTTC	CASRPTGGAHHNEQFF